The next 26 T cell receptor beta chains were all read from a single sample in a study of regulatory T cells in long-lasting Graves disease. The authors built TCR beta libraries using iRepertoire HTBI primers and Arm-PCR of CDR3 regions. Using its own MiXCR run on the multiplex PCR reads, TCRdb lists one record per CDR3 protein. Among hundreds of thousands of distinct CDR3 sequences listed, 15% were seen once. Time point: newly diagnosed GD, antithyroid drugs for less than 3 months. Preparation of the TCR library used RNA extracted from PBMCs. The sequenced sample was peripheral blood mononuclear cells (PBMCs), obtained at new diagnosis, from a patient treated with antithyroid drugs. These receptors all stem from a female donor with Graves disease.

There are many counts of this clonotype. This chain links TRBV7-2 with TRBJ1-4, with 10 nucleotides matching TRBD1. Germline V lookup: CDR1 SGHTA, CDR2 FQGNSA. The CDR3 is made up of 14 amino acids. With 5 bases clipped from V and 7 bases from J, the junction kept 4 bases outside the gene matches. CDR3 in amino acids: CASSRRTGGEKLFF. The CDR3, as DNA: TGTGCCAGCAGCCGTCGGACAGGGGGTGAAAAACTGTTTTTT. Filled out from reference TRBV7-2 and TRBJ1-4, the complete variable domain reads GAGVSQSPSNKVTEKGKDVELRCDPISGHTALYWYRQSLGQGLEFLIYFQGNSAPDKSGLPSDRFSAERTGGSVSTLTIQRTQQEDSAVYLCASSRRTGGEKLFFGSGTQLSVL.

This clonotype was detected many times. The chain has TRBV11-2 and TRBJ2-4; D gene unclear. The CDR3 length is 16 residues. CDR1 and CDR2 (germline): SGHAT, FQNNGV. With 3 bases removed from V and 0 bases from J, the gap between germline ends came to 12 bases. The CDR3 loop is CASSFLEPLAKNIQYF. CDR3 in DNA: TGTGCCAGCAGCTTCCTTGAACCTTTAGCCAAAAACATTCAGTACTTC. Looking up the rest from reference TRBV11-2 and TRBJ2-4 gives the full variable domain: EAGVAQSPRYKIIEKRQSVAFWCNPISGHATLYWYQQILGQGPKLLIQFQNNGVVDDSQLPKDRFSAERLKGVDSTLKIQPAKLEDSAVYLCASSFLEPLAKNIQYFGAGTRLSVL.

A few counts support this clonotype. This rearrangement joins TRBV9 to TRBJ2-1; tentatively, D is TRBD1 (6 bases). CDR1 is SGDLS and CDR2 is YYNGEE in the germline V gene. CDR3 length equals 15 residues. The ends were cut back, 0 bases at V and 3 bases at J, with 10 bases in the middle. The CDR3 DNA sequence: TGTGCCAGCAGCGTAGTGGGGGCCGGCTACAATGAGCAGTTCTTC. Protein product: CASSVVGAGYNEQFF.

Worth noting for this clonotype: This sequence may be a read error, since a much larger clone differs from it by one base. V and J are TRBV27 and TRBJ1-2; 9 nucleotides agree with TRBD1. V lost 4 bases and J lost 4; bases outside the gene matches: 4. The CDR3 covers 14 residues. Germline V gives CDR1 MNHEY, CDR2 SMNVEV (reference sequence). CDR3 loop: CASSSGQGPYGYTF. In DNA form, the CDR3 reads TGTGCCAGCAGTTCCGGACAGGGGCCCTATGGCTACACCTTC.

The count of this clonotype is one. The chain's CDR3 is CASSHPGGGEQYF. CDR3 DNA: TGTGCCAGCAGCCACCCGGGGGGTGGCGAGCAGTACTTC. V is TRBV3-1 and J is TRBJ2-7; TRBD2 matches at 7 bases. The trim removed 3 bases at V and 6 bases at J, leaving 5 bases unmatched. From germline, CDR1 is LGHDT and CDR2 YNNKEL (reference sequence). This CDR3 is built from 13 residues.

This clonotype was found many times. This sequence joins TRBV20-1 and TRBJ1-1; D is unresolved. V lost 0 bases and J lost 4, with 3 bases in between. The CDR3 totals 11 residues. CDR1 DFQATT and CDR2 SNEGSKA come from the germline V gene (reference sequence). CDR3 bases: TGCAGTGCTAGAGATATCACTGAAGCTTTCTTT. It specifies CSARDITEAFF.

This chain connects TRBV20-1 to TRBJ2-7; 7 positions match TRBD2. The CDR3 loop spans 15 amino acids. Germline loops: CDR1 DFQATT, CDR2 SNEGSKA (reference sequence). The ends lost 0 bases at V and 1 base at J; junction bases unmatched: 6. The CDR3 DNA is TGCAGTGCTAGAGATCCGGGCGGGGGTTCCTACGAGCAGTACTTC. Amino acid sequence: CSARDPGGGSYEQYF.

The CDR3 reads CAISESGGGETDTQYF. The CDR3 nucleotides are TGTGCCATCAGTGAGTCTGGCGGGGGGGAAACAGATACGCAGTATTTT. This chain connects TRBV10-3 to TRBJ2-3; 9 nucleotides agree with TRBD2. Germline assignment: CDR1 ENHRY and CDR2 SYGVKD. This CDR3 has 16 amino acids. V trimming: 0 bases; J trimming: 3 bases; junction bases outside the gene matches: 4.

This clonotype has at least ten counts. In DNA, the CDR3 is TGTGCCAGCAGCTTAGATCCCAGTTGGGCGTCACCCCTCCACTTT. This sequence encodes CASSLDPSWASPLHF. The rearrangement joins TRBV11-2 to TRBJ1-6, with unresolved D. CDR1 SGHAT and CDR2 FQNNGV come from the germline V gene. V gave up 0 bases and J gave up 10 bases, with 13 bases separating them. This CDR3 region has 15 residues.

This clonotype was observed a few times. The V and J genes are TRBV11-2 and TRBJ2-1; 10 bases fit TRBD1. Germline V lookup: CDR1 SGHAT, CDR2 FQNNGV. CDR3 length: 22 amino acids. The junction had 26 bases not matched to a gene; V was cut back by 5 bases and J by 4 bases. The CDR3 nucleotides read TGTGCCAGCAGCCCTAAACCTAGCCGATTTCGACTACCGGGACAGGGGTACAATGAGCAGTTCTTC. This sequence encodes CASSPKPSRFRLPGQGYNEQFF.

This clonotype was detected many times. The rearrangement links TRBV12-3 or TRBV12-4 to TRBJ2-2; the match to TRBD1 covers 9 bases. J gave up 5 bases and V 6 bases, and 7 bases lay outside the gene matches. The CDR3 extends over 15 amino acids. CDR3 protein: CASSQRQGETGELFF. The DNA of the CDR3 is TGTGCCAGCAGCCAACGACAGGGGGAGACCGGGGAGCTGTTTTTT.

Many counts were recorded for this clonotype. This chain links TRBV12-5 with TRBJ1-1, with 9 bases that match TRBD1. Trimming took 1 base from V and 7 from J; bases not matched to a gene: 16. The CDR3 spans 18 residues. Germline values: CDR1 LGHNT, CDR2 FRNRAP. CDR3 nucleotide sequence: TGTGCTAGTGGTTTGGATCTATCGAGCGGGACAGGGTTGGTTGAAGCTTTCTTT. Its protein is CASGLDLSSGTGLVEAFF.

This clonotype was detected ten times or more. This chain uses TRBV25-1 with TRBJ2-1; TRBD1 agrees at 11 bases. The CDR3 has 19 residues. The ends lost 2 bases at V and 4 bases at J; junction bases unmatched: 13. The germline gives CDR1 MGHDK, CDR2 SYGVNS. The CDR3 reads CASSEGQGARAGGYNEQFF. The CDR3 bases are TGTGCCAGCAGTGAAGGACAGGGGGCCAGGGCGGGAGGTTACAATGAGCAGTTCTTC.

Many counts were recorded for this clonotype. The rearrangement joins TRBV11-2 to TRBJ2-3, with 9 positions matching TRBD1. V dropped 5 bases and J dropped 1; count of bases not matched to a gene: 16. This CDR3 has 19 residues. Germline V lookup: CDR1 SGHAT, CDR2 FQNNGV. CDR3: CASSPFDGTGFWGTDTQYF. In nucleotides, the CDR3 is TGTGCCAGCAGCCCGTTCGACGGGACAGGGTTTTGGGGCACAGATACGCAGTATTTT.

This clonotype has ten or more counts. The chain is built from TRBV5-1 and TRBJ1-6; 7 bases match TRBD1. Losses at the gene ends were 4 bases for V and 6 bases for J; bases not matched to a gene: 7. Germline V gives CDR1 SGHRS, CDR2 YFSETQ. The CDR3 contains 15 residues. This CDR3 is CASSKLTGTNSPLHF. CDR3 coding DNA: TGCGCCAGCAGCAAACTGACAGGGACTAATTCACCCCTCCACTTT.

The rearrangement links TRBV5-1 to TRBJ2-5; 10 bases agree with TRBD1. With 4 bases clipped from V and 5 bases from J, the junction kept 11 bases outside the gene matches. Germline CDR1 and CDR2: SGHRS and YFSETQ. The CDR3 runs to 16 residues. CDR3 loop: CASSPKPGTGDETQYF. CDR3 in DNA: TGCGCCAGCAGCCCGAAACCCGGGACAGGGGATGAGACCCAGTACTTC.

This chain connects TRBV29-1 to TRBJ2-2; D remains ambiguous. The germline V and J ends were trimmed by 5 bases and 0 bases, with 7 bases remaining between them. CDR1 SQVTM and CDR2 ANQGSEA come from the germline V gene. This CDR3 is 13 amino acids long. The CDR3 DNA sequence: TGCAGCGTTAGACTGACGAACACCGGGGAGCTGTTTTTT. Its protein product is CSVRLTNTGELFF.

This clonotype was detected only a few times. In DNA, the CDR3 is TGTGCCAGTACCTCAGGGTGGAGCACAGATACGCAGTATTTT. Its protein is CASTSGWSTDTQYF. This chain uses TRBV19 with TRBJ2-3; TRBD1 might be the D (5 bases). V was pared by 7 bases and J by 0 bases, with 11 bases between. This CDR3 spans 14 amino acids. Germline V gives CDR1 LNHDA, CDR2 SQIVND (reference sequence).

This clonotype was found a few times. CDR3 region: CASASDRDNQPQHF. The CDR3 region has the DNA TGCGCCAGCGCATCCGACAGGGACAATCAGCCCCAGCATTTT. The V call is TRBV10-2, the J call TRBJ1-5; 7 nucleotides agree with TRBD1. V dropped 8 bases and J dropped 3; count of bases not matched to a gene: 7. CDR1 and CDR2 from the germline V gene are WSHSY and SAAADI. The CDR3 runs to 14 residues.

In this sample, this clonotype turned up a few times. The chain has TRBV25-1 and TRBJ1-5; D is possibly TRBD1 (6 bases). There are 17 residues in the CDR3. Germline CDR1 is MGHDK and CDR2 is SYGVNS. Trimming pared 4 bases from V and 5 bases from J, leaving 21 bases between. This chain's CDR3 is CASSGGKQGFDHQPQHF. The CDR3 DNA is TGTGCCAGCAGTGGGGGAAAACAGGGTTTCGATCATCAGCCCCAGCATTTT. The variable domain in full, completed from reference TRBV25-1 and TRBJ1-5, reads EADIYQTPRYLVIGTGKKITLECSQTMGHDKMYWYQQDPGMELHLIHYSYGVNSTEKGDLSSESTVSRIRTEHFPLTLESARPSHTSQYLCASSGGKQGFDHQPQHFGDGTRLSIL.

In this sample, this clonotype turned up a few times. The CDR3 DNA reads as TGTGCCAGCAGCGCCCCGGGCGACAGAGCAGCTTTCTTT. Its translation: CASSAPGDRAAFF. This sequence joins TRBV9 and TRBJ1-1; tentative D call: TRBD1 (5 bases). The ends were cut back, 3 bases at V and 10 bases at J, with 16 bases in the middle. Looked up from germline, CDR1 is SGDLS and CDR2 is YYNGEE. This CDR3 region has 13 residues.

The sample holds many counts of this clonotype. The chain is built from TRBV2 and TRBJ1-6; the D gene is possibly TRBD1 (5 bases). Germline values: CDR1 SNHLY, CDR2 FYNNEI. Trimming took off 6 bases at V and 0 bases at J, with 12 bases between the two ends. The CDR3 is 16 amino acids. The CDR3 region is CASSRDSSSYNSPLHF. CDR3 nucleotides: TGTGCCAGCAGCCGAGACAGCAGCTCCTATAATTCACCCCTCCACTTT. The full variable domain, in which reference TRBV2 and TRBJ1-6 provide the parts outside the CDR3, is EPEVTQTPSHQVTQMGQEVILRCVPISNHLYFYWYRQILGQKVEFLVSFYNNEISEKSEIFDDQFSVERPDGSNFTLKIRSTKLEDSAMYFCASSRDSSSYNSPLHFGNGTRLTVT.

This clonotype was seen ten or more times. The chain recombines TRBV24-1 with TRBJ1-5, with D maybe TRBD1 (5 bases). Trimming took 10 bases from V and 2 from J, leaving 17 bases between them. Germline CDR1 and CDR2: KGHDR and SFDVKD. The CDR3 has 15 residues. The CDR3 DNA follows: TGTGCCACTCCGCCTAGGGTAGGGGGCAATCAGCCCCAGCATTTT. This gives the protein CATPPRVGGNQPQHF.

This clonotype was seen ten or more times. The chain combines TRBV24-1 with TRBJ2-1; 12 nucleotides align to TRBD2. CDR3 length: 23 amino acids. CDR1 KGHDR and CDR2 SFDVKD come from the germline V gene. The ends lost 1 base at V and 0 bases at J; junction bases unmatched: 18. CDR3 protein: CATSDFPRTKTSGRGGSYNEQFF. In nucleotides, the CDR3 is TGTGCCACCAGTGATTTCCCGCGTACTAAGACTAGCGGGAGAGGGGGCTCCTACAATGAGCAGTTCTTC.

This clonotype was found many times. V usage is TRBV19 and J usage is TRBJ2-5, with 8 bases aligning to TRBD1. From germline, CDR1 is LNHDA and CDR2 SQIVND (reference sequence). Unmatched junction bases numbered 7, after V lost 5 bases and J lost 5 bases. The CDR3 spans 14 residues. CDR3 sequence: CASSRTGQGETQYF. The CDR3 nucleotides read TGTGCCAGTAGTCGGACAGGGCAGGGCGAGACCCAGTACTTC.

This sequence joins TRBV12-3 or TRBV12-4 and TRBJ2-7; 13 bases are shared with TRBD2. CDR3 size: 15 residues. The V and J ends lost 6 bases and 0 bases, in that order; junction bases with no gene match: 2. The CDR3 DNA follows: TGTGCCAGCAGACTAGCGGGAGGGAGCTCCTACGAGCAGTACTTC. Translated: CASRLAGGSSYEQYF.